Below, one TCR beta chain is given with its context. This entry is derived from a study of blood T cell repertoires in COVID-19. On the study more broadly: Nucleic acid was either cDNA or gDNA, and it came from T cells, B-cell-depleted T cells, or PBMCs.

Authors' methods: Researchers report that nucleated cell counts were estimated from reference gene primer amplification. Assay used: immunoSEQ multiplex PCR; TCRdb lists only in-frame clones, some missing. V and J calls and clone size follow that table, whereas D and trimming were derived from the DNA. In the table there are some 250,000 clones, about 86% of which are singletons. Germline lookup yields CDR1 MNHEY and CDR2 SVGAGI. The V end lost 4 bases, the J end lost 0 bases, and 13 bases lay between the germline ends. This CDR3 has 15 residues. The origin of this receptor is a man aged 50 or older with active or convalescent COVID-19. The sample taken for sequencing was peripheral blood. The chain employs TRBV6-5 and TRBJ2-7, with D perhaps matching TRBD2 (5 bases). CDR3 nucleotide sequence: TGTGCCAGCAGTTCGGGGTTAGCGCGCTCCTACGAGCAGTACTTC. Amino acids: CASSSGLARSYEQYF.